This T cell receptor (beta chain) was identified in a study of T cell responses to AZD1222 COVID-19 vaccine. Regarding the study as a whole: Among spike-specific TCRs, nearly half reportedly target unmutated variant regions.

Note on this clone: Its antigen is undetermined.

This table comes from immunoSEQ multiplex PCR, and its TCRdb copy is limited to in-frame clones, with some not included. The sample lists over 150,000 clones; 80% to 90% were seen once. V was pared by 4 bases and J by 8 bases, with 11 bases between. The CDR3 is 13 amino acids. CDR1 is LGHNA, CDR2 YNFKEQ, per germline. V is TRBV4-2 and J is TRBJ2-2; D is uncertain. This clonotype was sampled from an adult in good health. Source: peripheral blood, taken on day 0 of MenACWY control vaccination. CDR3 bases: TGTGCCAGCAGCCTCGGGCGAGTGGGGGAGCTGTTTTTT. Encoded protein: CASSLGRVGELFF.